This record looks at one T cell receptor beta chain sequence and its context. The CDR3 totals 15 residues. The V and J ends lost 4 bases and 1 base respectively, with 12 bases between them. Germline assignment: CDR1 ENHRY and CDR2 SYGVKD. These data originate in a study of shared clonotypes between healthy human individuals. The data were produced by immunoSEQ multiplex PCR, yet TCRdb's version contains in-frame clones alone and is incomplete. Found here are approximately 110,000 clones, 67% of them singletons; the top ten hold approximately 23%. This receptor was taken from a woman in her thirties in good health. The chain has TRBV10-3 and TRBJ2-3; D possibly corresponds to TRBD2 (5 bases). The sample was memory CD8+ T cells sorted from blood. Subset given: CD45RO+ cells pooled with CCR7-negative TemRA cells. CDR3 DNA sequence: TGTGCCATCAGTGGGGGAGTGGCCGGCACAGATACGCAGTATTTT. It codes for CAISGGVAGTDTQYF.